This is a list of T cell receptor beta chains from one sample in a study of molecular identifiers for immune sequencing clone quantification. TCRdb fed the PCR reads into MiXCR, producing one record per CDR3 protein. The table shows 70,000 to 90,000 distinct CDR3 sequences, with 20% to 25% occurring only once. The sample consisted of naive CD8+ T cells from blood, with Jurkat cell RNA spiked in. Receptor source: a human donor in good health. Some libraries in this study had Jurkat cell RNA spiked in. CDR3s include the opening cysteine and the closing phenylalanine or tryptophan. The order of the fields is V gene, clone size, CDR3 length, D gene, J gene, CDR3 protein, CDR3 DNA. A D gene is named only where the DNA matches it firmly. Clone size is shown for a subset of rows, as once, few, many or a class of expanded clone.

V gene: TRBV5-3
clone size: -
CDR3 length: 13
D gene: -
J gene: TRBJ2-7
CDR3 protein: CASSLGSDHEQYF
CDR3 DNA: TGTGCCAGCAGCTTGGGGAGTGACCACGAGCAGTACTTC

V gene: TRBV4-1
clone size: many
CDR3 length: 16
D gene: -
J gene: TRBJ2-3
CDR3 protein: CASSQDEGGPSDTQYF
CDR3 DNA: TGCGCCAGCAGCCAAGACGAGGGGGGGCCGTCAGATACGCAGTATTTT

V gene: TRBV5-1
clone size: -
CDR3 length: 17
D gene: TRBD1
J gene: TRBJ1-1
CDR3 protein: CASSVVWDRGLNTEAFF
CDR3 DNA: TGCGCCAGCAGCGTGGTTTGGGACAGGGGGTTGAACACTGAAGCTTTCTTT

V gene: TRBV5-4
clone size: many
CDR3 length: 21
D gene: TRBD2
J gene: TRBJ2-2
CDR3 protein: CASSFGRTSVDHSANTGELFF
CDR3 DNA: TGTGCCAGCAGCTTCGGGCGGACTAGCGTGGATCACTCCGCGAACACCGGGGAGCTGTTTTTT

V gene: TRBV4-2
clone size: many
CDR3 length: 16
D gene: TRBD2
J gene: TRBJ2-2
CDR3 protein: CATRGLAGGQTGELFF
CDR3 DNA: TGTGCCACCCGCGGCCTAGCGGGAGGGCAAACCGGGGAGCTGTTTTTT

V gene: TRBV6-6
clone size: -
CDR3 length: 12
D gene: -
J gene: TRBJ2-1
CDR3 protein: CAGRPGMNEQFF
CDR3 DNA: TGTGCCGGCAGGCCAGGGATGAATGAGCAGTTCTTC

V gene: TRBV30
clone size: many
CDR3 length: 19
D gene: TRBD2
J gene: TRBJ2-2
CDR3 protein: CAWSEVLAGVINFTGELFF
CDR3 DNA: TGTGCCTGGAGTGAAGTCCTAGCGGGAGTTATAAATTTCACCGGGGAGCTGTTTTTT

V gene: TRBV6-5
clone size: many
CDR3 length: 15
D gene: TRBD1
J gene: TRBJ2-6
CDR3 protein: CASGDRVYGANVLTF
CDR3 DNA: TGTGCCAGCGGTGACAGGGTATACGGGGCCAACGTCCTGACTTTC

V gene: TRBV14
clone size: -
CDR3 length: 13
D gene: -
J gene: TRBJ2-7
CDR3 protein: CASSHQYRYEQYF
CDR3 DNA: TGTGCCAGCAGCCACCAATATCGGTACGAGCAGTACTTC

V gene: TRBV27
clone size: few
CDR3 length: 15
D gene: TRBD2
J gene: TRBJ2-7
CDR3 protein: CASSVSSGNSYEQYF
CDR3 DNA: TGTGCCAGCAGTGTATCTAGCGGTAACTCCTACGAGCAGTACTTC

V gene: TRBV20-1
clone size: many
CDR3 length: 12
D gene: -
J gene: TRBJ2-7
CDR3 protein: CSARGSSYEQYF
CDR3 DNA: TGCAGTGCTAGAGGCAGCTCCTACGAGCAGTACTTC

V gene: TRBV11-2
clone size: few
CDR3 length: 17
D gene: -
J gene: TRBJ1-3
CDR3 protein: CASSPSLVAGTGNTIYF
CDR3 DNA: TGTGCCAGCAGCCCATCCCTCGTCGCGGGGACTGGAAACACCATATATTTT

V gene: TRBV4-1
clone size: few
CDR3 length: 15
D gene: -
J gene: TRBJ1-1
CDR3 protein: CASSQEPGGNTEAFF
CDR3 DNA: TGCGCCAGCAGCCAAGAGCCAGGCGGGAACACTGAAGCTTTCTTT

V gene: TRBV4-1
clone size: -
CDR3 length: 14
D gene: TRBD1
J gene: TRBJ1-5
CDR3 protein: CASSLGQENQPQHF
CDR3 DNA: TGCGCCAGCAGCCTCGGACAGGAAAATCAGCCCCAGCATTTT

V gene: TRBV10-3
clone size: few
CDR3 length: 18
D gene: -
J gene: TRBJ1-3
CDR3 protein: CAISRGAAEGVSGNTIYF
CDR3 DNA: TGTGCCATCAGCCGGGGGGCCGCCGAGGGGGTCTCTGGAAACACCATATATTTT

V gene: TRBV3-1
clone size: few
CDR3 length: 15
D gene: TRBD2
J gene: TRBJ2-7
CDR3 protein: CASSQDRLAGDEQYF
CDR3 DNA: TGTGCCAGCAGCCAAGATCGGCTAGCGGGCGACGAGCAGTACTTC

V gene: TRBV27
clone size: -
CDR3 length: 12
D gene: -
J gene: TRBJ2-2
CDR3 protein: CASSLLAGELLF
CDR3 DNA: TGTGCCAGCAGTTTACTAGCCGGGGAGCTGCTTTTT

V gene: TRBV7-2
clone size: few
CDR3 length: 13
D gene: -
J gene: TRBJ2-1
CDR3 protein: CASSNRLENEQSF
CDR3 DNA: TGTGCCAGCAGCAATAGACTAGAGAATGAGCAGTCCTTC

V gene: TRBV20-1
clone size: many
CDR3 length: 15
D gene: -
J gene: TRBJ2-7
CDR3 protein: CSARDTVRVVGEQYF
CDR3 DNA: TGCAGTGCTAGAGATACGGTCAGGGTAGTCGGCGAGCAGTACTTC

V gene: TRBV9
clone size: few
CDR3 length: 13
D gene: -
J gene: TRBJ2-7
CDR3 protein: CASSVAGDYEQYF
CDR3 DNA: TGTGCCAGCAGCGTAGCAGGGGACTACGAGCAGTACTTC

V gene: TRBV15
clone size: -
CDR3 length: 16
D gene: -
J gene: TRBJ2-3
CDR3 protein: CATSRGAGFDTDTQYF
CDR3 DNA: TGTGCCACCAGCAGAGGGGCGGGGTTTGACACAGATACGCAGTATTTT

V gene: TRBV6-9
clone size: many
CDR3 length: 14
D gene: -
J gene: TRBJ1-4
CDR3 protein: CASTIRVWDEKLFF
CDR3 DNA: TGTGCCAGCACCATAAGGGTTTGGGATGAAAAACTGTTTTTT

V gene: TRBV5-4
clone size: many
CDR3 length: 13
D gene: -
J gene: TRBJ2-5
CDR3 protein: CASTDGGVVTQYF
CDR3 DNA: TGTGCCAGCACGGATGGCGGGGTGGTGACCCAGTACTTC

V gene: TRBV7-9
clone size: few
CDR3 length: 17
D gene: TRBD1
J gene: TRBJ2-3
CDR3 protein: CASSPKPGQGPVDTQYF
CDR3 DNA: TGTGCCAGCAGCCCGAAACCGGGACAGGGGCCCGTAGATACGCAGTATTTT

V gene: TRBV6-2/TRBV6-3
clone size: few
CDR3 length: 16
D gene: -
J gene: TRBJ2-1
CDR3 protein: CASSYRGLEAYNEQFF
CDR3 DNA: TGTGCCAGCAGTTACCGGGGATTGGAAGCCTACAATGAGCAGTTCTTC

V gene: TRBV3-1
clone size: many
CDR3 length: 15
D gene: -
J gene: TRBJ1-2
CDR3 protein: CASSQDPGSNYGYTF
CDR3 DNA: TGTGCCAGCAGCCAAGATCCGGGATCTAACTATGGCTACACCTTC

V gene: TRBV27
clone size: few
CDR3 length: 16
D gene: -
J gene: TRBJ1-6
CDR3 protein: CASSPAGSSYNSPLHF
CDR3 DNA: TGTGCCAGCAGCCCGGCCGGGAGCTCCTATAATTCACCCCTCCACTTT

V gene: TRBV19
clone size: many
CDR3 length: 13
D gene: -
J gene: TRBJ1-5
CDR3 protein: CASSIGVNQPQHF
CDR3 DNA: TGTGCCAGTAGTATAGGGGTCAATCAGCCCCAGCATTTT

V gene: TRBV11-2
clone size: few
CDR3 length: 14
D gene: -
J gene: TRBJ2-2
CDR3 protein: CASSLVTQGGELFF
CDR3 DNA: TGTGCCAGCAGCTTAGTCACCCAAGGAGGGGAGCTGTTTTTT

V gene: TRBV12-3/TRBV12-4
clone size: few
CDR3 length: 15
D gene: TRBD1
J gene: TRBJ1-6
CDR3 protein: CASSFGTGTNSPLHF
CDR3 DNA: TGTGCCAGCAGTTTCGGGACAGGGACCAATTCACCCCTCCACTTT

V gene: TRBV9
clone size: many
CDR3 length: 13
D gene: -
J gene: TRBJ2-3
CDR3 protein: CASSPYPTDTQYF
CDR3 DNA: TGTGCCAGCAGCCCCTATCCCACAGATACGCAGTATTTT

V gene: TRBV20-1
clone size: -
CDR3 length: 14
D gene: -
J gene: TRBJ2-7
CDR3 protein: CSANDIPSSYEQYF
CDR3 DNA: TGCAGTGCAAACGACATACCGAGCTCCTACGAGCAGTACTTC

V gene: TRBV12-3/TRBV12-4
clone size: -
CDR3 length: 15
D gene: -
J gene: TRBJ2-5
CDR3 protein: CASNDKLGSQETQYF
CDR3 DNA: TGTGCCAGCAACGATAAATTGGGTAGCCAAGAGACCCAGTACTTC

V gene: TRBV30
clone size: -
CDR3 length: 16
D gene: -
J gene: TRBJ2-5
CDR3 protein: CAWSVLWEEGEETQYF
CDR3 DNA: TGTGCCTGGAGTGTACTGTGGGAGGAAGGGGAAGAGACCCAGTACTTC

V gene: TRBV6-6
clone size: -
CDR3 length: 15
D gene: -
J gene: TRBJ2-7
CDR3 protein: CASTEGGDGSYEQYF
CDR3 DNA: TGTGCCAGCACTGAGGGTGGGGATGGCTCCTACGAGCAGTACTTC

V gene: TRBV13
clone size: -
CDR3 length: 15
D gene: -
J gene: TRBJ2-1
CDR3 protein: CASSLRTSGVNEQFF
CDR3 DNA: TGTGCCAGCAGCCTCCGGACATCAGGGGTCAATGAGCAGTTCTTC

V gene: TRBV10-1
clone size: many
CDR3 length: 13
D gene: -
J gene: TRBJ2-7
CDR3 protein: CASSTDTSYEQYF
CDR3 DNA: TGCGCCAGCAGTACAGATACTTCCTACGAGCAGTACTTC

V gene: TRBV6-2/TRBV6-3
clone size: many
CDR3 length: 15
D gene: -
J gene: TRBJ2-6
CDR3 protein: CASTLGRSGANVLTF
CDR3 DNA: TGTGCCAGCACCCTGGGTCGCTCTGGGGCCAACGTCCTGACTTTC

V gene: TRBV11-2
clone size: few
CDR3 length: 12
D gene: -
J gene: TRBJ2-1
CDR3 protein: CASSPQSSEQFF
CDR3 DNA: TGTGCCAGCAGCCCCCAATCTAGTGAGCAGTTCTTC

V gene: TRBV9
clone size: few
CDR3 length: 12
D gene: -
J gene: TRBJ2-7
CDR3 protein: CASSRGFDEQYF
CDR3 DNA: TGTGCCAGCAGTAGAGGGTTCGACGAGCAGTACTTC

V gene: TRBV12-3/TRBV12-4
clone size: -
CDR3 length: 14
D gene: -
J gene: TRBJ2-7
CDR3 protein: CASSVASASYEQYF
CDR3 DNA: TGTGCCAGCAGTGTCGCTAGCGCCTCCTACGAGCAGTACTTC

V gene: TRBV25-1
clone size: few
CDR3 length: 13
D gene: TRBD2
J gene: TRBJ2-1
CDR3 protein: CASNGLAGAEQFF
CDR3 DNA: TGTGCCAGCAATGGACTAGCGGGAGCTGAGCAGTTCTTC

V gene: TRBV6-2/TRBV6-3
clone size: many
CDR3 length: 14
D gene: -
J gene: TRBJ2-7
CDR3 protein: CASSLGLSSYEQYF
CDR3 DNA: TGTGCCAGCAGTCTGGGACTTAGCTCCTACGAGCAGTACTTC

V gene: TRBV10-3
clone size: -
CDR3 length: 11
D gene: -
J gene: TRBJ2-2
CDR3 protein: CAISVSGELFF
CDR3 DNA: TGTGCCATCAGTGTGAGCGGGGAGCTGTTTTTT

V gene: TRBV14
clone size: -
CDR3 length: 17
D gene: TRBD2
J gene: TRBJ2-2
CDR3 protein: CASSQFGGLAYTGELFF
CDR3 DNA: TGTGCCAGCAGCCAATTCGGTGGACTAGCTTATACCGGGGAGCTGTTTTTT

V gene: TRBV12-3/TRBV12-4
clone size: many
CDR3 length: 16
D gene: -
J gene: TRBJ2-5
CDR3 protein: CASSLVGVVPQETQYF
CDR3 DNA: TGTGCCAGCAGTTTAGTGGGGGTAGTACCTCAAGAGACCCAGTACTTC

V gene: TRBV25-1
clone size: few
CDR3 length: 14
D gene: -
J gene: TRBJ2-3
CDR3 protein: CASRDGARADTQYF
CDR3 DNA: TGTGCCAGCAGGGACGGGGCGAGGGCAGATACGCAGTATTTT

V gene: TRBV4-1
clone size: many
CDR3 length: 13
D gene: TRBD1
J gene: TRBJ2-1
CDR3 protein: CASSQGGVNEQFF
CDR3 DNA: TGCGCCAGCAGTCAAGGGGGCGTCAATGAGCAGTTCTTC

V gene: TRBV19
clone size: -
CDR3 length: 18
D gene: TRBD1
J gene: TRBJ2-6
CDR3 protein: CASSIDWDSPSGANVLTF
CDR3 DNA: TGTGCCAGTAGTATAGATTGGGACAGCCCCTCTGGGGCCAACGTCCTGACTTTC

V gene: TRBV19
clone size: few
CDR3 length: 13
D gene: TRBD1
J gene: TRBJ1-5
CDR3 protein: CASKRRGDQPQHF
CDR3 DNA: TGTGCCAGCAAGCGCAGGGGGGATCAGCCCCAGCATTTT

V gene: TRBV23-1
clone size: many
CDR3 length: 16
D gene: TRBD1
J gene: TRBJ2-7
CDR3 protein: CASSQSQGETTYEQYF
CDR3 DNA: TGCGCCAGCAGTCAATCGCAGGGGGAGACAACCTACGAGCAGTACTTC

V gene: TRBV6-2/TRBV6-3
clone size: many
CDR3 length: 14
D gene: -
J gene: TRBJ1-1
CDR3 protein: CASSYTSKNTEAFF
CDR3 DNA: TGTGCCAGCAGTTACACCTCTAAGAACACTGAAGCTTTCTTT

V gene: TRBV7-9
clone size: many
CDR3 length: 14
D gene: -
J gene: TRBJ1-1
CDR3 protein: CASSLGPGNTEAFF
CDR3 DNA: TGTGCCAGCAGCTTAGGGCCGGGGAACACTGAAGCTTTCTTT

V gene: TRBV7-2
clone size: many
CDR3 length: 18
D gene: -
J gene: TRBJ2-1
CDR3 protein: CASSLDTSLRVGYNEQFF
CDR3 DNA: TGTGCCAGCAGCTTAGATACATCTTTGCGTGTTGGGTACAATGAGCAGTTCTTC